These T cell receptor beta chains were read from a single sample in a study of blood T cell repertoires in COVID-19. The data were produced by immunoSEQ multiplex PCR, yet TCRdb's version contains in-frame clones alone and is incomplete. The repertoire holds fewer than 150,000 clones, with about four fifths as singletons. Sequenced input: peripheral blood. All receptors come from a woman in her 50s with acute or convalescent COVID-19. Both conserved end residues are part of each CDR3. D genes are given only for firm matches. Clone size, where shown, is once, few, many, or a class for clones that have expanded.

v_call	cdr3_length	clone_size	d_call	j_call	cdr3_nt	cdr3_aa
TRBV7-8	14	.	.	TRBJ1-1	TGTGCCAGCAGCTTAGGTACAGCGAACACTGAAGCTTTCTTT	CASSLGTANTEAFF
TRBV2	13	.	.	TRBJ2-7	TGTGCCAGCAGTGACGTGGAGGCAAACGAGCAGTACTTC	CASSDVEANEQYF
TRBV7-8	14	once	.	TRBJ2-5	TGTGCCAGCAGCTTACGAGCGCAGGGAGAGACCCAGTACTTC	CASSLRAQGETQYF
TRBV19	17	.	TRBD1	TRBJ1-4	TGTGCCAGTAGTCGACAGGGGGAAAAGTGGGGCAATGAAAAACTGTTTTTT	CASSRQGEKWGNEKLFF
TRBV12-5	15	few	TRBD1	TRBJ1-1	TGTGCTAGTGGTCCCGGACAGGGTAGCCACACTGAAGCTTTCTTT	CASGPGQGSHTEAFF
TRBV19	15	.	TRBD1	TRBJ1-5	TGTGCCAGTAGCCCGGGACAGGGGAGCAATCAGCCCCAGCATTTT	CASSPGQGSNQPQHF
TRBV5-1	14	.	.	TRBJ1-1	TGCGCCAGCAGCTTCGGGAGGGGGAAGAGTGAAGCTTTCTTT	CASSFGRGKSEAFF
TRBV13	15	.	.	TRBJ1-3	TGTGCCAGCAGCTTAAGGCAGGGGACTGGAAACACCATATATTTT	CASSLRQGTGNTIYF
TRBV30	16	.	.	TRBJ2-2	TGTGCCTGGGGACGGGGGACAGTCACGAACACCGGGGAGCTGTTTTTT	CAWGRGTVTNTGELFF
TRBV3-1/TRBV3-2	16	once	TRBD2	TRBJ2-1	TGTGCCAGCAGCCCCCTAGCGGGGGGGCGCGGCAATGAGCAGTTCTTC	CASSPLAGGRGNEQFF